The 2 T cell receptor beta chains below were found in one sample sequenced in a study of blood T cell repertoires in COVID-19. Profiled with immunoSEQ multiplex PCR; TCRdb holds only in-frame clones, not every one. The data contain tens of thousands of clones, 68% of them singletons. Sequences were obtained from peripheral blood. The source is a woman aged 70-85 years with acute or convalescent COVID-19.

The chain is built from TRBV27 and TRBJ2-1; 9 bases align to TRBD1. V lost 8 bases, J lost 9 bases, and 8 bases stayed unmatched. The germline gives CDR1 MNHEY, CDR2 SMNVEV (reference sequence). The CDR3 is 13 residues long. Here the CDR3 reads CASAGQGLSEQFF. CDR3 DNA: TGTGCCAGCGCGGGACAGGGTCTTTCTGAGCAGTTCTTC.

The gene calls are TRBV5-5 and TRBJ2-1; D is possibly TRBD2 (6 bases). Trimming took off 4 bases at V and 3 bases at J, with 8 bases between the two ends. CDR3 length: 13 residues. The germline V gene has CDR1 SGHKS and CDR2 YYEKEE (reference sequence). The CDR3 nucleotides are TGTGCCAGCAGCCGACTAGGCTACAATGAGCAGTTCTTC. Translation: CASSRLGYNEQFF.